One sample yielded the 6 T cell receptor beta chains listed below, sequenced in a study of T cells in Graves' hyperthyroidism and ophthalmopathy. Amplification yielded TCR beta CDR3 regions, with RNA transcripts as the source. Carried out on the TCR CDR3, a first-round RT-PCR used the HTBI primer set. MiXCR, run by TCRdb on the multiplex PCR reads, gives a single entry per CDR3 protein. The sample shows about 300,000 distinct CDR3 sequences, roughly 18% of them seen only once. The source material was blood. These receptors originate from a man aged 50 to 60 with Graves' ophthalmopathy.

This clonotype was detected many times. This chain links TRBV5-6 with TRBJ1-1; D perhaps matches TRBD1 (5 bases). The CDR3 has 14 residues. Trimming removed 4 bases from V and 2 bases from J, with 12 bases in between. Germline V gives CDR1 SGHDT, CDR2 YYEEEE. CDR3 nucleotide sequence: TGTGCCAGCAGCCCAACAGGATTTAACACTGAAGCTTTCTTT. This encodes CASSPTGFNTEAFF.

In its sample, this clonotype was seen a few times. The rearrangement links TRBV20-1 to TRBJ1-2, with D perhaps TRBD1 (5 bases). In germline, CDR1 is DFQATT, CDR2 SNEGSKA (reference sequence). This CDR3 comprises 15 residues. In DNA form, the CDR3 reads TGCGGGCACCGCGGGGCAGGCTCTACTAACTATGGCTACACCTTC. Translating it yields CGHRGAGSTNYGYTF.

The CDR3 DNA is TGTGCCAGCATTGCAGGGTCTAATTCACCCCTCCACTTT. It translates to CASIAGSNSPLHF. V is TRBV6-1 and J is TRBJ1-6, with TRBD1 as a possible D gene (5 bases). V dropped 7 bases and J dropped 6 bases, with 10 bases sitting between them. Germline assignment: CDR1 MNHNS and CDR2 SASEGT. The CDR3 has 13 residues.

The genes are TRBV18 and TRBJ1-5; D unclear. Trimming removed 3 bases from V and 2 bases from J, with 11 bases in between. The CDR3 length is 15 residues. Per the germline V gene, CDR1 is KGHSH and CDR2 is LQKENI. The CDR3 spells CASSPPNMGNQPQHF. In DNA form, the CDR3 reads TGTGCCAGCTCACCGCCTAACATGGGCAATCAGCCCCAGCATTTT. The whole variable domain, remainder taken from reference TRBV18 and TRBJ1-5, is NAGVMQNPRHLVRRRGQEARLRCSPMKGHSHVYWYRQLPEEGLKFMVYLQKENIIDESGMPKERFSAEFPKEGPSILRIQQVVRGDSAAYFCASSPPNMGNQPQHFGDGTRLSIL.

In the case of this clonotype: A much larger clone differs from this one at a single base, so this may be a read error. J is TRBJ2-5 and V is TRBV7-2; D gene uncertain. CDR1 is SGHTA and CDR2 is FQGNSA in the germline V gene. V was clipped by 0 bases and J by 5 bases, with 4 bases between them. This CDR3 is 12 amino acids long. This chain's CDR3 is CASSLAWETQYF. CDR3 nucleotides: TGTGCCAGCAGCTTAGCGTGGGAGACCCAGTACTTC.

The V call is TRBV9, the J call TRBJ2-7; D remains unclear. The CDR3 is 13 amino acids. Trimming removed 3 bases at V and 7 bases at J, with 14 bases between. Germline V gives CDR1 SGDLS, CDR2 YYNGEE. In DNA form, the CDR3 reads TGTGCCAGCAGCGCGGTGGCCCACGGGGAGCAGTACTTC. Residues: CASSAVAHGEQYF.